The source of this T cell receptor beta chain is a study of early T cells in non-severe SARS-CoV-2 infection. The overall study: Sequenced material consisted of bulk RNA (from unsorted whole blood), and chains were unpaired. Broader study findings: In VDJdb matching, anti-spike CD8 responses were favored while private and CD4 specificities went missing.

Concerning this clonotype itself: Its antigen is undetermined.

As part of library construction, unique molecular identifiers were attached to individual cDNA molecules. MiXCR was run by TCRdb on the 5' RACE reads, yielding one entry per CDR3 protein. The sample holds some 66,000 distinct CDR3 sequences; roughly 13% are singletons and the top ten take roughly 8.3%. Germline V gene lookup returns CDR1 SGDLS and CDR2 YYNGEE. The ends were cut back, 0 bases at V and 2 bases at J, with 12 bases in the middle. This CDR3 has 15 residues. V usage is TRBV9 and J usage is TRBJ2-7; D is ambiguous. Input material: whole blood. The source is an adult who was a healthcare worker with PCR-confirmed SARS-CoV-2 infection or an uninfected control (not recorded which). The CDR3 coding sequence is TGTGCCAGCAGCGTAGGCGCAGGTGTAACCTACGAGCAGTACTTC. This encodes CASSVGAGVTYEQYF. The whole variable domain, remainder taken from reference TRBV9 and TRBJ2-7, is DSGVTQTPKHLITATGQRVTLRCSPRSGDLSVYWYQQSLDQGLQFLIQYYNGEERAKGNILERFSAQQFPDLHSELNLSSLELGDSALYFCASSVGAGVTYEQYFGPGTRLTVT.